This T cell receptor (beta chain) was identified during a study of regulatory T cells in long-lasting Graves disease. General observations from the study: Shared public clonotypes totalled roughly 2,500 in persistent patients, compared with approximately 970 in new patients.

Concerning this clonotype itself: Its specificity is unknown.

Time point specified: newly diagnosed GD, antithyroid drugs for less than 3 months. PBMC-extracted RNA yielded the TCR library. Germline lookup yields CDR1 SEHNR and CDR2 FQNEAQ (reference sequence). The CDR3 runs to 17 residues. Losses at the gene ends were 4 bases for V and 0 bases for J; bases not matched to a gene: 9. Relying on iRepertoire HTBI primers and Arm-PCR of CDR3 regions, the team built TCR beta libraries. TCRdb re-derived calls from the multiplex PCR reads in MiXCR, one entry per CDR3 protein. The table lists hundreds of thousands of distinct CDR3 sequences, about 16% of them singletons. The same sample was also studied in work on T cells in Graves' hyperthyroidism and ophthalmopathy. That source notes: A model of 13 V-J pairs discriminated ophthalmopathy from stable hyperthyroidism.

The source was peripheral blood mononuclear cells (PBMCs), collected at new diagnosis, from a patient treated with antithyroid drugs. This receptor was identified in a woman in her forties or fifties with Graves disease. The chain has TRBV7-9 and TRBJ1-5; 7 bases agree with TRBD1. The CDR3 bases are TGTGCCAGCAGCTCAGACAGGGCCTCGTATAGCAATCAGCCCCAGCATTTT. It translates to CASSSDRASYSNQPQHF.